This T cell receptor beta chain came from a study of blood T cell repertoires in COVID-19. Study details: Sources were T cells, B-cell-depleted T cells, or PBMCs; the material itself was cDNA or gDNA.

During active infection, Seattle patients enrolled and were then monitored through disease. Germline assignment: CDR1 ENHRY and CDR2 SYGVKD. The CDR3 spans 14 residues. V was clipped by 3 bases and J by 3 bases; unmatched bases: 5. Sequencing used immunoSEQ multiplex PCR; TCRdb keeps in-frame clones, though not all of them. The sample includes around 150,000 clones, approximately 93% of them seen just once. This sequence joins TRBV10-3 and TRBJ2-7; the match to TRBD1 covers 7 bases. The receptor comes from a woman aged 60-70 years with COVID-19, enrolled during active disease. Input material: peripheral blood. The chain's CDR3 is CAISDGQDLYEQYF. CDR3 DNA: TGTGCCATCAGTGACGGACAGGACCTCTACGAGCAGTACTTC.